The 12 T cell receptor beta chains below were found in one sample sequenced in a study of blood T cell repertoires in COVID-19. Produced via immunoSEQ multiplex PCR; TCRdb's table is partial and in-frame only. Of about 430,000 clones listed, 88% are singletons. The sample taken for sequencing was PBMCs or T cells enriched from blood (not recorded which). Source of these receptors: a woman younger than 35 who had been exposed to COVID-19.

With regard to this clone: Within the sample, other DNA sequences also encode this same CDR3. The V call is TRBV7-3, the J call TRBJ2-7; 8 nucleotides match TRBD1. Germline-derived CDR1 and CDR2 are SGHTA and FQGTGA. The CDR3 runs 13 residues. V lost 2 bases to trimming and J lost 3 bases; unmatched junction nucleotides: 0. CDR3 bases: TGTGCCAGCAGCTTAGACAGGGGCTACGAGCAGTACTTC. This encodes CASSLDRGYEQYF.

This sequence joins TRBV5-6 and TRBJ2-5; 7 nucleotides match TRBD2. Trimming took 3 bases from V and 4 from J; bases not matched to a gene: 15. The CDR3 sequence is 17 residues long. Looked up from germline, CDR1 is SGHDT and CDR2 is YYEEEE. The CDR3 sequence is CASSWPWAREGRETQYF. For the CDR3, the DNA is TGTGCCAGCAGCTGGCCCTGGGCCAGGGAGGGGCGAGAGACCCAGTACTTC.

The J gene is TRBJ2-2, the V gene TRBV19, with 14 bases fitting TRBD2. CDR3 length: 15 residues. With V trimmed by 6 bases and J by 7 bases, 4 bases remained unmatched. Germline CDR1 reads LNHDA; CDR2 reads SQIVND (reference sequence). This chain's CDR3 is CASRGTSGSHGELFF. DNA of the CDR3: TGTGCCAGTAGGGGGACTAGCGGGAGCCACGGGGAGCTGTTTTTT. Drawing the rest from reference TRBV19 and TRBJ2-2, the complete variable domain is DGGITQSPKYLFRKEGQNVTLSCEQNLNHDAMYWYRQDPGQGLRLIYYSQIVNDFQKGDIAEGYSVSREKKESFPLTVTSAQKNPTAFYLCASRGTSGSHGELFFGEGSRLTVL.

The gene calls are TRBV6-5 and TRBJ1-1; TRBD1 is a possible D gene (6 bases). This CDR3 has 15 residues. Trimming shortened V by 6 bases and J by 2 bases, and 16 bases separated the two germline ends. From germline, CDR1 is MNHEY and CDR2 SVGAGI. This CDR3 reads CASRTQGYPNTEAFF. CDR3 coding DNA: TGTGCCAGCAGAACCCAGGGGTACCCTAACACTGAAGCTTTCTTT.

The J gene is TRBJ1-2, the V gene TRBV5-1; 7 bases line up with TRBD1. In germline, CDR1 is SGHRS, CDR2 YFSETQ. The CDR3 runs 14 residues. Trimming took 0 bases from V and 3 from J; bases not matched to a gene: 2. CDR3 amino acids: CASSLGGQDYGYTF. For the CDR3, the DNA is TGCGCCAGCAGCTTGGGCGGACAGGACTATGGCTACACCTTC.

The rearrangement links TRBV6-5 to TRBJ1-6, with D perhaps matching TRBD1 (5 bases). The CDR3 extends over 13 amino acids. V lost 8 bases to trimming and J lost 3 bases, with 8 bases between them. Germline CDR1 reads MNHEY; CDR2 reads SVGAGI. The chain's CDR3 is CASVDSYNSPLHF. CDR3 DNA: TGTGCCAGCGTTGACAGCTATAATTCACCCCTCCACTTT.

V usage is TRBV11-2 and J usage is TRBJ2-1; D perhaps matches TRBD1 (6 bases). Germline loops: CDR1 SGHAT, CDR2 FQNNGV. V lost 7 bases and J lost 0, with 13 bases in between. The CDR3 runs to 15 residues. The CDR3 here is CASTPSGDSYNEQFF. As DNA, the CDR3 is TGTGCCAGCACCCCCTCAGGGGACTCCTACAATGAGCAGTTCTTC.

The rearrangement uses TRBV4-1 and TRBJ1-3; D is unresolved. The CDR3 length is 15 residues. V was shortened by 2 bases and J by 6 bases, with 14 bases between the two germline ends. CDR1 is MGHRA and CDR2 is YSYEKL in the germline V gene. Here the CDR3 reads CASSQQNLLANTIYF. The CDR3 nucleotides read TGCGCCAGCAGCCAACAGAACCTCTTGGCAAACACCATATATTTT.

V is TRBV4-1 and J is TRBJ1-1, with TRBD1 matching 8 bases. V gave up 3 bases and J gave up 1 base; unmatched junction bases: 10. In germline, CDR1 is MGHRA, CDR2 YSYEKL. The CDR3 spans 17 residues. CDR3 region: CASSQTNRGTTNTEAFF. The CDR3 nucleotides are TGCGCCAGCAGCCAGACGAACAGGGGGACGACGAACACTGAAGCTTTCTTT.

To note about this clone: This same CDR3 is encoded by further DNA sequences in the sample. The rearrangement joins TRBV9 to TRBJ2-7; 9 bases fit TRBD1. Germline V lookup: CDR1 SGDLS, CDR2 YYNGEE. The CDR3 sequence is 14 residues long. Trimming at V came to 2 bases and at J to 3 bases, leaving 3 bases not matched to a gene. The CDR3 DNA reads TGTGCCAGCAGCGTTGGACAGGGGAACTACGAGCAGTACTTC. Encoded protein: CASSVGQGNYEQYF.

V gene TRBV6-2 or TRBV6-3 combines with J gene TRBJ1-1; a possible D gene is TRBD1 (6 bases). The CDR3 covers 13 residues. Germline CDR1 reads MNHEY; CDR2 reads SVGEGT. The V and J ends lost 6 bases and 4 bases respectively, with 12 bases between them. The chain's CDR3 is CASSLPGVTEAFF. CDR3 sequence (DNA): TGTGCCAGCAGCCTTCCAGGGGTCACTGAAGCTTTCTTT.

The chain has TRBV5-5 and TRBJ2-7; D is perhaps TRBD1 (5 bases). Trimming took off 4 bases at V and 3 bases at J, with 11 bases between the two ends. This CDR3 has 13 amino acids. Germline CDR1 SGHKS, CDR2 YYEKEE (reference sequence). The CDR3 nucleotides are TGTGCCAGCAGCCCCCCGCAGGGCTACGAGCAGTACTTC. The encoded protein is CASSPPQGYEQYF.